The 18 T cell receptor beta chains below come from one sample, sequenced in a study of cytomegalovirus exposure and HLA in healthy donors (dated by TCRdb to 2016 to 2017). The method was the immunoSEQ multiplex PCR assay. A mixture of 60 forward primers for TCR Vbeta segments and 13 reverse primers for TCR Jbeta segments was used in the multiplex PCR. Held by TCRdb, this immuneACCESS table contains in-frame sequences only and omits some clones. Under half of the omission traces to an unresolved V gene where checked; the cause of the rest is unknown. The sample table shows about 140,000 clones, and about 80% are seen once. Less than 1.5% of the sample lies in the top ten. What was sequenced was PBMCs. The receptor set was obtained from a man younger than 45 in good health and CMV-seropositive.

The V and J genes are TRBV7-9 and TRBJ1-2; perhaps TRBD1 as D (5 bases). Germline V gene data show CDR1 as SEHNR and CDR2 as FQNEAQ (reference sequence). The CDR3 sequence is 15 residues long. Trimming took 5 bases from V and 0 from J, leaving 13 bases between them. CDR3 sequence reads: CASSAVTDTNYGYTF. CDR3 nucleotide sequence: TGTGCCAGCAGCGCGGTCACGGACACTAACTATGGCTACACCTTC.

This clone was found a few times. CDR3 in DNA: TGTGCGAGCGCGGGGGGTGCCCCTAGGTATGGCTACACCTTC. Protein sequence: CASAGGAPRYGYTF. This chain connects TRBV5-4 to TRBJ1-2; D is possibly TRBD1 (5 bases). The CDR3 totals 14 residues. CDR1 and CDR2 from the germline V gene are SGHNT and YYREEE (reference sequence).

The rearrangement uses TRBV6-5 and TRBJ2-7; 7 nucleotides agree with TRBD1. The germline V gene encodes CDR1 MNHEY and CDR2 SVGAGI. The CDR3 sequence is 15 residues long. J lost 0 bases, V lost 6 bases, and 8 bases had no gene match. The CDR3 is CASSRPGQPSYEQYF. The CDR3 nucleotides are TGTGCCAGCAGCCGACCGGGACAGCCCTCCTACGAGCAGTACTTC.

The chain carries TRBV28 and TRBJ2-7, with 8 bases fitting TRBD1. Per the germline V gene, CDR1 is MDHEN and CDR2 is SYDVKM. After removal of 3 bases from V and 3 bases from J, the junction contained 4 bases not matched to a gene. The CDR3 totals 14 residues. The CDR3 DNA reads TGTGCCAGCAGTTTGCCAGGGGGCAGCTACGAGCAGTACTTC. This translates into CASSLPGGSYEQYF. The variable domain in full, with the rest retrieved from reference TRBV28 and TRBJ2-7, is DVKVTQSSRYLVKRTGEKVFLECVQDMDHENMFWYRQDPGLGLRLIYFSYDVKMKEKGDIPEGYSVSREKKERFSLILESASTNQTSMYLCASSLPGGSYEQYFGPGTRLTVT.

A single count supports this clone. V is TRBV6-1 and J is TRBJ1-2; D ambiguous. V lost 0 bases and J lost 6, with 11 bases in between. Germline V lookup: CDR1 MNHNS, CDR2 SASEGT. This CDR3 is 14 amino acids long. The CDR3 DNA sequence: TGTGCCAGCAGTGAAGCTTCCACACCAGATGGCTACACCTTC. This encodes CASSEASTPDGYTF.

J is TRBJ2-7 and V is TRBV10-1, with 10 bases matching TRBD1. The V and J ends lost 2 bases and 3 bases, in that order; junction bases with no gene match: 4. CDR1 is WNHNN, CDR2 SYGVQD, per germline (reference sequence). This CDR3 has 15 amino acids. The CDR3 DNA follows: TGCGCCAGCAGTGAGGATAGGACAGGGGGCTACGAGCAGTACTTC. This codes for CASSEDRTGGYEQYF.

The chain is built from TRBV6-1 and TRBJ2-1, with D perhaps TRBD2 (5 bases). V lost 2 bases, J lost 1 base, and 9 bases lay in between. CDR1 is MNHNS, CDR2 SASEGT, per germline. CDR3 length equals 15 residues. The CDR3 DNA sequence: TGTGCCAGCAGTGAACCGGCGGGTTCCTACAATGAGCAGTTCTTC. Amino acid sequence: CASSEPAGSYNEQFF.

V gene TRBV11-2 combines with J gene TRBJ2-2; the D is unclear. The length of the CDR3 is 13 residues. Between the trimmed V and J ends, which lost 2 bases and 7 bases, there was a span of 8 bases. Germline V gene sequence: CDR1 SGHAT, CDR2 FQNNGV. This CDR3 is CASSLIPGGELFF. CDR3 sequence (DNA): TGTGCCAGCAGCTTAATACCGGGCGGGGAGCTGTTTTTT. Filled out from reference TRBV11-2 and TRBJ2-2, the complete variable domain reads EAGVAQSPRYKIIEKRQSVAFWCNPISGHATLYWYQQILGQGPKLLIQFQNNGVVDDSQLPKDRFSAERLKGVDSTLKIQPAKLEDSAVYLCASSLIPGGELFFGEGSRLTVL.

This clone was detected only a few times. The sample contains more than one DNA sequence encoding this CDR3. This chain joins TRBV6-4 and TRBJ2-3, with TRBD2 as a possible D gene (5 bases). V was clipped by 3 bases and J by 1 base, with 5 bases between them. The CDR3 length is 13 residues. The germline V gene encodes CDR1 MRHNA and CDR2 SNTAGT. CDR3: CASSEGGTDTQYF. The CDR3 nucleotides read TGTGCCAGCAGTGAGGGAGGCACAGATACGCAGTATTTT.

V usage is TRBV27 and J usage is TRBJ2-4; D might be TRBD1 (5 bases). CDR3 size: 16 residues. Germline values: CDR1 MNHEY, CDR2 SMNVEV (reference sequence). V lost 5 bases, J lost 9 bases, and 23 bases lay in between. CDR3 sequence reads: CASSRNGAGAKGIQYF. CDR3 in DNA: TGTGCCAGCAGTAGAAATGGGGCAGGCGCAAAAGGCATTCAGTACTTC.

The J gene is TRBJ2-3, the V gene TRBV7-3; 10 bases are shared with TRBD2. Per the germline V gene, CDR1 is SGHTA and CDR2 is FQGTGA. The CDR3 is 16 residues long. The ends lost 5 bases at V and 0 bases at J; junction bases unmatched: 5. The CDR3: CASSLQAGGSTDTQYF. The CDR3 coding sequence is TGTGCCAGCAGCCTCCAAGCGGGAGGGAGCACAGATACGCAGTATTTT.

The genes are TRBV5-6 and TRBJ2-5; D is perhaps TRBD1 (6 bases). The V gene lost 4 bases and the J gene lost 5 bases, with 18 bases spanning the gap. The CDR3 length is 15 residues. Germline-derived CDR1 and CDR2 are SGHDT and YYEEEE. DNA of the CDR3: TGTGCCAGCAGCCCCCCAGAGTGGACAGTTGAGACCCAGTACTTC. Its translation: CASSPPEWTVETQYF.

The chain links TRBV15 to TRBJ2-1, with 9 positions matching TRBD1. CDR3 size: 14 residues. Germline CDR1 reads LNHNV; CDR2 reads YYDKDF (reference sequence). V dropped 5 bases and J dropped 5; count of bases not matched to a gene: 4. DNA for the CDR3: TGTGCCACCAGCGTGGACAGGGGCAACAATGAGCAGTTCTTC. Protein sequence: CATSVDRGNNEQFF. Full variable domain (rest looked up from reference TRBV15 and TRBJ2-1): DAMVIQNPRYQVTQFGKPVTLSCSQTLNHNVMYWYQQKSSQAPKLLFHYYDKDFNNEADTPDNFQSRRPNTSFCFLDIRSPGLGDTAMYLCATSVDRGNNEQFFGPGTRLTVL.

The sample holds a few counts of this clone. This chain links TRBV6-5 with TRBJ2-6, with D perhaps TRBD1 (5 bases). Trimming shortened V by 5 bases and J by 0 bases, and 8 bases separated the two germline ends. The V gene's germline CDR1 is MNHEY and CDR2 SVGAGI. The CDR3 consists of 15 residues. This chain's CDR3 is CASSRGRSGANVLTF. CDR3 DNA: TGTGCCAGCAGTAGGGGTCGCTCTGGGGCCAACGTCCTGACTTTC.

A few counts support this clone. The CDR3 DNA follows: TGTGCCAGCAGCTTCGGGACAGGGTACGACGAGCAGTACTTC. This sequence encodes CASSFGTGYDEQYF. The chain employs TRBV7-9 and TRBJ2-7; TRBD1 aligns across 9 bases. Germline trimming cut 3 bases from V and 5 bases from J; bases unmatched to any gene: 5. Per germline, CDR1 SEHNR and CDR2 FQNEAQ (reference sequence). This CDR3 is 14 amino acids long.

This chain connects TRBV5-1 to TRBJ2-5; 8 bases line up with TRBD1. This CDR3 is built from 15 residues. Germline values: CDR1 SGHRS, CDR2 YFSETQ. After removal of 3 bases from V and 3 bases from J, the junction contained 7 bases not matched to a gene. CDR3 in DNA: TGCGCCAGCAGCTCGGACCGGACAGGGAAAGAGACCCAGTACTTC. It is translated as CASSSDRTGKETQYF.

Here the CDR3 DNA reads TGCGCCAGCAGTTCGACAGAAGAGACCCAGTACTTC. Amino acids: CASSSTEETQYF. The gene calls are TRBV10-2 and TRBJ2-5, with D tentatively TRBD1 (5 bases). The CDR3 totals 12 residues. Germline CDR1 reads WSHSY; CDR2 reads SAAADI. Trimming took off 5 bases at V and 3 bases at J, with 7 bases between the two ends.

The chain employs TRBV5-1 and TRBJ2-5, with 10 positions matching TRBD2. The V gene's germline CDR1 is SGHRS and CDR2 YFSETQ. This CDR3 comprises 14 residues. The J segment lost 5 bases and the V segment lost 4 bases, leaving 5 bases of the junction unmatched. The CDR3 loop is CASSNLAGVETQYF. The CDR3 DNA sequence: TGCGCCAGCAGCAACCTAGCGGGGGTTGAGACCCAGTACTTC.